The 9 T cell receptor beta chains reported below all come from one sample, sequenced in a study of CD8 T cells in ankylosing spondylitis. TCRdb re-derived calls from the 5' RACE reads in MiXCR, one entry per CDR3 protein. In the table there are around 150,000 distinct CDR3 sequences, more than 5.5% of which are singletons. The sample consisted of blood, either unsorted or a sorted T cell fraction (not recorded which). These receptor sequences come from a female donor with ankylosing spondylitis or in good health (not recorded which).

This clonotype was picked up many times. The genes are TRBV7-2 and TRBJ1-2; D uncertain. Germline V gene lookup returns CDR1 SGHTA and CDR2 FQGNSA. CDR3 length: 15 residues. V shed 1 base and J shed 7 bases, with 16 bases lying between them. For the CDR3, the DNA is TGTGCCAGCAGCTTAGTGGGCAGGTCAACGGGTGGCTACACCTTC. Its protein product is CASSLVGRSTGGYTF.

This clonotype was counted many times. The chain recombines TRBV11-2 with TRBJ2-4; D possibly corresponds to TRBD1 (5 bases). This CDR3 is 20 amino acids long. V was cut by 2 bases and J by 0 bases, with 23 bases left in between. Germline V gene sequence: CDR1 SGHAT, CDR2 FQNNGV. CDR3: CASSLYFRWGSEIAKNIQYF. DNA for the CDR3: TGTGCCAGCAGCTTATACTTTAGATGGGGCAGTGAAATAGCCAAAAACATTCAGTACTTC.

This clonotype was seen at least ten times. The chain uses TRBV12-3 or TRBV12-4 and TRBJ2-5, with TRBD2 as a possible D gene (7 bases). The CDR3 sequence is 17 residues long. Trimming stripped 3 bases from V and 5 bases from J, with 22 bases between. The chain's CDR3 is CASSFVAGALRDETQYF. CDR3 DNA: TGTGCCAGCAGTTTTGTCGCGGGGGCGCTAAGGGACGAGACCCAGTACTTC.

This clonotype was recorded at least ten times. V usage is TRBV7-8 and J usage is TRBJ2-3; 7 bases map to TRBD2. CDR1 and CDR2 from the germline V gene are SGHVS and FQNEAQ. Unmatched junction bases numbered 4, after V lost 5 bases and J lost 2 bases. This CDR3 region has 14 residues. CDR3 amino acids: CASSLGLVTDTQYF. CDR3 in DNA: TGTGCCAGCAGCCTCGGACTAGTCACAGATACGCAGTATTTT.

This clonotype has at least ten counts. V and J are TRBV24-1 and TRBJ2-7; D possibly corresponds to TRBD2 (6 bases). V lost 9 bases to trimming and J lost 2 bases, with 13 bases between them. Germline V gives CDR1 KGHDR, CDR2 SFDVKD. This CDR3 spans 13 amino acids. CDR3 amino acids: CATGKRGTYEQYF. The CDR3 nucleotides read TGTGCCACCGGGAAACGGGGGACCTACGAGCAGTACTTC.

This clonotype was picked up many times. This chain joins TRBV3-1 and TRBJ2-1; the D gene is possibly TRBD1 (6 bases). Trimming removed 2 bases at V and 3 bases at J, with 17 bases between. The CDR3 loop spans 17 amino acids. CDR1 and CDR2 (germline): LGHDT, YNNKEL (reference sequence). In DNA, the CDR3 is TGTGCCAGCAGCCAATGGGGCAGGGGAGAGGTCTACAATGAGCAGTTCTTC. Protein sequence: CASSQWGRGEVYNEQFF.

V and J are TRBV6-1 and TRBJ2-1; TRBD1 agrees at 9 bases. Trimming removed 6 bases from V and 9 bases from J; junction bases left unmatched: 6. The CDR3 is made up of 13 amino acids. Germline loops: CDR1 MNHNS, CDR2 SASEGT. The CDR3 sequence: CASRQDRGGEQFF. As DNA, the CDR3 is TGTGCCAGCAGGCAAGACAGGGGGGGTGAGCAGTTCTTC.

This clonotype occurred many times. The J gene is TRBJ2-1, the V gene TRBV6-1; 9 bases match TRBD1. Germline V lookup: CDR1 MNHNS, CDR2 SASEGT. The CDR3 is 15 residues long. V gave up 1 base and J gave up 6 bases; unmatched junction bases: 4. As DNA, the CDR3 is TGTGCCAGCAGTGAAGAGGTGACAGGGGGCAATGAGCAGTTCTTC. Translated, it gives CASSEEVTGGNEQFF.

This clonotype was observed many times. The rearrangement joins TRBV20-1 to TRBJ2-5, with D perhaps matching TRBD2 (6 bases). CDR3 size: 13 residues. Germline lookup yields CDR1 DFQATT and CDR2 SNEGSKA (reference sequence). V gave up 6 bases and J gave up 5 bases, with 16 bases separating them. In DNA form, the CDR3 reads TGCAGTGCAGAAAGACTAGTTGCTGAGACCCAGTACTTC. This gives the protein CSAERLVAETQYF.